These 19 T cell receptor beta chains were all obtained from the same sample, sequenced in a study of Ad26.COV2.S vaccination and SARS-CoV-2 variants (dated by TCRdb to the early 2020s). Receptors were amplified or captured by the immunoSEQ multiplex PCR assay. TCRdb's version of the immuneACCESS table is confined to in-frame rearrangements and falls short of the full clone set. An unresolved V gene accounts for under half of the shortfall where checked; the remainder is of unknown origin. The sample table holds roughly 380,000 clones, of which 70% to 90% were seen once. The ten most abundant clones make up 3.3% of the sample. What the treatment or condition label conveys for this sample: roughly 20 received Ad26.COV2.S at low or high dose, single or two shots; about five received placebo; per-sample allocation not given. Repertoires of vaccine and placebo recipients were sequenced from samples collected on day 63 after the first injection.

The specimen comprised peripheral blood, sampled in a trial of Ad26.COV2.S vaccine versus placebo. Receptor source: a person between 18 and 59 years old who received the Ad26.COV2.S COVID-19 vaccine or a placebo.

This chain connects TRBV21-1 to TRBJ2-7; TRBD2, the table's D call, lacks a check against the DNA. TRBV21-1 is annotated as a pseudogene. The CDR3 loop spans 16 amino acids. The CDR3 loop reads CASSKGSGRASYEQYF. The CDR3 nucleotides read TGTGCCAGCAGCAAAGGCAGCGGGAGGGCCTCCTACGAGCAGTACTTC.

This chain joins TRBV23-1 and TRBJ2-4, with TRBD1 matching 7 bases. TRBV23-1 is an open reading frame whose function is uncertain. The CDR3 loop spans 13 amino acids. The trim removed 6 bases at V and 5 bases at J, leaving 4 bases unmatched. Here the CDR3 reads CASSRGTENIQYF. In DNA, the CDR3 is TGCGCCAGCAGCCGAGGGACAGAAAACATTCAGTACTTC.

The CDR3 sequence is CASSTPGRAPDTQYF. For the CDR3, the DNA is TGTGCCAGCAGCACCCCCGGGAGGGCCCCAGATACGCAGTATTTT. The chain joins TRBV7-2 to TRBJ2-3, with TRBD2 matching over 8 bases. The CDR3 extends over 15 amino acids. Germline lookup yields CDR1 SGHTA and CDR2 FQGNSA. V lost 5 bases and J lost 4; bases outside the gene matches: 8. The full variable domain, with the rest looked up from reference TRBV7-2 and TRBJ2-3, is GAGVSQSPSNKVTEKGKDVELRCDPISGHTALYWYRQSLGQGLEFLIYFQGNSAPDKSGLPSDRFSAERTGGSVSTLTIQRTQQEDSAVYLCASSTPGRAPDTQYFGPGTRLTVL.

The V and J genes are TRBV7-9 and TRBJ2-7; 7 bases fit TRBD1. With 4 bases clipped from V and 4 bases from J, the junction kept 10 bases outside the gene matches. The CDR3 totals 15 residues. CDR1 is SEHNR, CDR2 FQNEAQ, per germline (reference sequence). The CDR3 loop reads CASSSPLRGRYEQYF. The CDR3 DNA reads TGTGCCAGCAGCTCCCCTTTGAGGGGGCGGTACGAGCAGTACTTC.

CDR3 bases: TGTGCCACCCGGACAGGCAACACTGAAGCTTTCTTT. This translates into CATRTGNTEAFF. V gene TRBV27 combines with J gene TRBJ1-1; 7 positions agree with TRBD1. With V trimmed by 10 bases and J by 2 bases, 4 bases remained unmatched. Germline V gives CDR1 MNHEY, CDR2 SMNVEV (reference sequence). The CDR3 has 12 residues.

V gene TRBV27 combines with J gene TRBJ1-3, with TRBD1 matching over 7 bases. Per the germline V gene, CDR1 is MNHEY and CDR2 is SMNVEV (reference sequence). V lost 6 bases and J lost 2; bases outside the gene matches: 4. CDR3 size: 14 residues. CDR3 nucleotide sequence: TGTGCCAGCAGAAAGACAGGGACTGGAAACACCATATATTTT. It specifies CASRKTGTGNTIYF.

The chain uses TRBV4-2 and TRBJ2-1, with D uncertain. The CDR3 runs to 16 residues. V was trimmed by 1 base and J by 1 base, leaving 11 bases between them. CDR1 LGHNA and CDR2 YNFKEQ come from the germline V gene. CDR3 sequence reads: CASSQASRTSYNEQFF. The DNA for the CDR3 is TGTGCCAGCAGCCAAGCCTCACGTACATCCTACAATGAGCAGTTCTTC.

J is TRBJ1-5 and V is TRBV5-1, with a tentative D call TRBD1 (5 bases). Trimming removed 0 bases from V and 6 bases from J, with 7 bases in between. The CDR3 is 13 residues long. Germline-derived CDR1 and CDR2 are SGHRS and YFSETQ. CDR3 region: CASSLDRSQPQHF. CDR3 DNA sequence: TGCGCCAGCAGCTTGGACAGGAGTCAGCCCCAGCATTTT.

The gene calls are TRBV6-2 or TRBV6-3 and TRBJ2-5, with 11 bases identical to TRBD2. The CDR3 consists of 18 residues. Germline CDR1 reads MNHEY; CDR2 reads SVGEGT. J was trimmed by 5 bases and V by 2 bases; bases with no gene match: 13. Here the CDR3 DNA reads TGTGCCAGCAGTTACGGAGGCCTAGCGGGGGGAACGGTGGAGACCCAGTACTTC. Translation gives CASSYGGLAGGTVETQYF.

The chain links TRBV30 to TRBJ2-3; 8 bases map to TRBD1. The V segment lost 8 bases and the J segment 4 bases; nucleotides outside the gene matches: 2. From germline, CDR1 is GTSNPN and CDR2 SVGIG (reference sequence). The CDR3 consists of 11 residues. In nucleotides, the CDR3 is TGTGCCGGACAGGGATCAGATACGCAGTATTTT. Translating gives CAGQGSDTQYF.

The rearrangement uses TRBV6-2 or TRBV6-3 and TRBJ1-1; D remains unclear. CDR3 length equals 12 residues. V lost 0 bases, J lost 8 bases, and 7 bases lay in between. CDR1 and CDR2 (germline): MNHEY, SVGEGT. In nucleotides, the CDR3 is TGTGCCAGCAGTTACTCGAGGAGAGAAGCTTTCTTT. Its protein is CASSYSRREAFF.

The chain links TRBV28 to TRBJ2-7, with 7 bases lining up with TRBD2. This CDR3 spans 13 amino acids. CDR1 is MDHEN and CDR2 is SYDVKM in the germline V gene. J gave up 2 bases and V 8 bases, and 6 bases lay outside the gene matches. In DNA form, the CDR3 reads TGTGCCAGCGGACGCGGGAGCACCTACGAGCAGTACTTC. It codes for CASGRGSTYEQYF.

The rearrangement joins TRBV27 to TRBJ1-6; 11 bases align to TRBD1. Germline V gives CDR1 MNHEY, CDR2 SMNVEV (reference sequence). The CDR3 covers 19 residues. Trimming cost V 4 bases and J 0 bases; bases outside gene matches: 8. The CDR3 protein is CASSWTGGLISSYNSPLHF. For the CDR3, the DNA is TGTGCCAGCAGTTGGACAGGGGGCTTAATAAGCTCCTATAATTCACCCCTCCACTTT.

The rearrangement links TRBV7-2 to TRBJ1-2; 7 positions agree with TRBD1. Germline assignment: CDR1 SGHTA and CDR2 FQGNSA. With V trimmed by 3 bases and J by 4 bases, 8 bases remained unmatched. The CDR3 contains 15 residues. Here the CDR3 reads CASSFGRGVGYGYTF. CDR3 DNA: TGTGCCAGCAGCTTCGGCAGGGGGGTGGGCTATGGCTACACCTTC.

This clone has only a few counts. The rearrangement joins TRBV10-1 to TRBJ2-2; TRBD1 matches at 8 bases. This CDR3 is 14 amino acids long. Looked up from germline, CDR1 is WNHNN and CDR2 is SYGVQD (reference sequence). V was pared by 7 bases and J by 6 bases, with 7 bases of the junction left unmatched. Written as DNA, the CDR3 is TGCGCCAGCACTTCGGACAGGGCCGCCGGGGAGCTGTTTTTT. It is translated as CASTSDRAAGELFF.

This clone has a single count. The gene calls are TRBV14 and TRBJ2-2; 13 positions match TRBD2. Germline lookup yields CDR1 SGHDN and CDR2 FVKESK. The CDR3 consists of 20 residues. With 0 bases clipped from V and 6 bases from J, the junction kept 13 bases outside the gene matches. The DNA for the CDR3 is TGTGCCAGCAGCCAAGACCCACCTAGACTAGCGGGAGGTTCCGCCGGGGAGCTGTTTTTT. Amino acid sequence: CASSQDPPRLAGGSAGELFF.

The sample holds a few counts of this clone. V usage is TRBV2 and J usage is TRBJ1-5; TRBD1 matches at 8 bases. Looked up from germline, CDR1 is SNHLY and CDR2 is FYNNEI. With 3 bases clipped from V and 5 bases from J, the junction kept 12 bases outside the gene matches. The CDR3 has 17 residues. The CDR3 nucleotides are TGTGCCAGCAGTGACTACCCGGGACAGGAGATTTATCAGCCCCAGCATTTT. Its translation: CASSDYPGQEIYQPQHF.

The rearrangement links TRBV5-1 to TRBJ2-1, with D perhaps TRBD1 (5 bases). This CDR3 contains 15 residues. V shed 1 base and J shed 10 bases, with 18 bases lying between them. From germline, CDR1 is SGHRS and CDR2 YFSETQ. The CDR3 DNA is TGCGCCAGCAGCTTGCTGGGGCTAGAAAGAGGCGAGCAGTTCTTC. It encodes CASSLLGLERGEQFF.

The DNA of the CDR3 is TGTGCCAGCAGCTTTAGAGCGGGAGGTTTAGACGAGCAGTACTTC. It is translated as CASSFRAGGLDEQYF. The V call is TRBV5-4, the J call TRBJ2-7; 9 nucleotides align to TRBD2. J gave up 5 bases and V 2 bases, and 8 bases lay outside the gene matches. Germline V lookup: CDR1 SGHNT, CDR2 YYREEE (reference sequence). The CDR3 extends over 15 amino acids.